This T cell receptor (beta chain) derives from a study of CD8+CD57+ T cells in acquired aplastic anemia. Study as a whole: Mean yield of DNA from sorted CD4+ and CD8+ cells was roughly 3.2 ug.

Patients selected for sequencing had displayed CD8+CD57+ cell expansion by flow cytometry. Among the patients, none had received any therapy at the time of blood sampling. Germline loops: CDR1 SGHRS, CDR2 YFSETQ. The V end was cut by 2 bases, the J end by 3 bases, with 13 bases between. The CDR3 contains 15 residues. The study profiled TCR beta VDJ and CDR3 using genomic DNA as template. From the reads, TCRdb called clonotypes with MiXCR, one entry per CDR3 protein. The sample lists about 200,000 distinct CDR3 sequences; 50% to 70% were seen once. Study conclusions and caveats: Patient and control CD8+ Simpson's diversity was not significantly different.

Turning to this clonotype: As yet, its antigen is unknown.

Sequenced: sorted CD4+, CD8+, or CD8+CD57+ T cells (not recorded which) from PBMCs. The receptor was derived from a human donor with aplastic anemia. The V gene is TRBV5-1, the J gene TRBJ2-3; D ambiguous. The DNA for the CDR3 is TGCGCCAGCAGCTTCCGTCCAAGCTTAACAGATACGCAGTATTTT. This gives the protein CASSFRPSLTDTQYF.